This is a list of T cell receptor beta chains from one sample in a study of blood T cell repertoires in COVID-19. Using immunoSEQ multiplex PCR, the repertoire was profiled, and TCRdb retains in-frame clones only, with some absent. The sample shows roughly 200,000 clones, around 78% of them seen only once. Sequencing was done on a sample of peripheral blood. Receptors originate from an elderly woman with active or convalescent COVID-19. CDR3s leave out the opening cysteine and the closing phenylalanine or tryptophan. The order of the fields is V gene, clone size, CDR3 length, J gene, CDR3 protein. Clone size appears in some rows only: once, few, many, or a class for an expanded clone.

TRBV5-1	NA	12	TRBJ1-1	ASSPGGSGTEAF
TRBV7-2	NA	12	TRBJ2-2	ASSLGTGPGELF
TRBV28	NA	11	TRBJ1-5	ASRGAGNQPQH
TRBV20-1	NA	14	TRBJ2-5	SASVAKTGPGETQY
TRBV6-5	NA	12	TRBJ1-4	ASRERGRNEKLF
TRBV7-8	NA	12	TRBJ1-1	ASSLRVGATEAF
TRBV5-1	NA	13	TRBJ1-1	ASSPFPGVGTEAF
TRBV9	NA	13	TRBJ2-1	ASSDPGGWLGEQF
TRBV28	NA	10	TRBJ1-4	ASTQGGEKLF
TRBV9	NA	13	TRBJ2-7	ASSAWGGSSYEQY
TRBV29-1	few	10	TRBJ1-2	SVPDLGYGYT
TRBV4-3	NA	13	TRBJ1-6	ASSQAGQGESPLH
TRBV28	NA	9	TRBJ1-2	ASLGDYGYT
TRBV18	NA	13	TRBJ1-3	ASSPRGTEINTIY
TRBV18	NA	12	TRBJ1-4	ASSPRGTNEKLF
TRBV27	NA	10	TRBJ2-1	ASSLNRNEQF
TRBV14	NA	12	TRBJ1-1	ASSQVHPNTEAF
TRBV27	NA	13	TRBJ1-5	ASSQYTGGNQPQH
TRBV7-9	NA	12	TRBJ1-1	ASSFTTGTTEAF
TRBV6-5	NA	11	TRBJ1-4	ASKGELSEKLF
TRBV28	NA	12	TRBJ2-5	ASSRDRPAGTQY
TRBV4-1	NA	11	TRBJ1-5	ASSLFEGQPQH
TRBV10-3	NA	12	TRBJ1-1	AISGGQKNTEAF
TRBV28	NA	12	TRBJ1-5	ASSLGGAGQPQH
TRBV28	NA	10	TRBJ1-1	ASRLRVAEAF
TRBV19	NA	13	TRBJ1-5	ASSTQGLSNQPQH
TRBV20-1	NA	11	TRBJ2-4	SASQPGLNIQY
TRBV5-1	NA	14	TRBJ2-2	ASSQPGGRMSGELF
TRBV28	NA	13	TRBJ1-1	ASSLGGEGNTEAF
TRBV7-6	NA	14	TRBJ2-3	ASSPRTSGATDTQY
TRBV6-5	NA	12	TRBJ2-2	ASSYGGVTGELF
TRBV9	NA	12	TRBJ1-2	ASNPGQGMGGYT
TRBV19	NA	11	TRBJ2-5	ATSRTVQETQY
TRBV28	NA	10	TRBJ2-7	ASSLRDYEQY
TRBV7-2	few	13	TRBJ2-7	ASSHLQDRAYEQY
TRBV7-8	once	14	TRBJ2-3	ASSSGLARYTDTQY
TRBV5-1	NA	12	TRBJ2-3	ASSLVPGEDTQY
TRBV2	NA	14	TRBJ2-6	ASSKSGGSGANVLT
TRBV2	once	12	TRBJ2-7	ASSRYSAGEEQY
TRBV5-4	NA	15	TRBJ2-3	ASSLERRGHGTDTQY
TRBV6-6	NA	11	TRBJ1-2	ASSSTGDYGYT
TRBV28	NA	12	TRBJ2-7	ASSGAGGLYEQY
TRBV5-1	NA	12	TRBJ2-7	ASSLLPGPYEQY
TRBV12-3/TRBV12-4	NA	11	TRBJ1-2	ASSPVQFYGYT
TRBV24-1	NA	14	TRBJ2-5	ATSGTGTGAGETQY
TRBV5-4	many	12	TRBJ2-3	ASSFTGEADTQY
TRBV4-3	NA	15	TRBJ2-1	ASSQGNLAGGPNEQF
TRBV19	NA	13	TRBJ2-3	ARGQRGASTDTQY
TRBV4-2	NA	11	TRBJ1-5	ASSQDRGQPQH
TRBV5-1	NA	14	TRBJ1-2	ASTINPQGAQVGYT
TRBV4-3	NA	13	TRBJ1-4	ASSQPGLGDEKLF
TRBV27	NA	17	TRBJ1-5	ASSLPKRTGIYSNQPQH
TRBV4-2	NA	14	TRBJ2-2	ASSRTGGAGTGELF
TRBV6-6	NA	14	TRBJ2-2	ASSYPAGGLTGELF
TRBV7-2	NA	12	TRBJ2-1	ASSLRQGAHEQF
TRBV18	NA	14	TRBJ2-3	ASSLGLTPSTDTQY
TRBV4-2	once	14	TRBJ1-4	ASSQDRSATNEKLF